These T cell receptor beta chains were read from a single sample in a study of blood T cell repertoires in COVID-19. Generated by immunoSEQ multiplex PCR, the TCRdb table keeps only in-frame clones and is missing some. The profile covers fewer than 100,000 clones, with around 80% appearing a single time and around 10% taken by the ten largest. Sequencing was done on a sample of peripheral blood. The receptors were sampled from a man aged 50-59 years with acute or convalescent COVID-19. CDR3s include the opening cysteine and the closing phenylalanine or tryptophan. A D gene is named only where the DNA matches it firmly. Expanded clones get a size class; other rows say once, few or many, or leave the size out.

j_gene,abundance,d_gene,v_gene,len,CDR3aa,CDR3nt
TRBJ2-7,.,.,TRBV6-6,15,CASSYFTGFGYEQYF,TGTGCCAGCAGTTACTTTACAGGGTTTGGGTACGAGCAGTACTTC
TRBJ2-2,.,TRBD2,TRBV4-2,16,CASSPIAGGRTGELFF,TGTGCCAGCAGCCCCATAGCGGGAGGTCGGACCGGGGAGCTGTTTTTT
TRBJ1-5,.,.,TRBV20-1,13,CSASWGRDQPQHF,TGCAGTGCTAGTTGGGGGCGGGATCAGCCCCAGCATTTT
TRBJ2-5,.,TRBD1,TRBV11-2,15,CASSLVQGVRETQYF,TGTGCCAGCAGCTTAGTCCAGGGGGTGAGGGAGACCCAGTACTTC
TRBJ2-2,.,.,TRBV9,15,CASSPSRSNTGELFF,TGTGCCAGCAGCCCTAGCCGGTCGAACACCGGGGAGCTGTTTTTT
TRBJ2-2,.,TRBD1,TRBV5-1,17,CASSRGYRQGHTGELFF,TGCGCCAGCAGCCGAGGCTACCGACAGGGCCACACCGGGGAGCTGTTTTTT
TRBJ2-2,few,.,TRBV19,15,CASSIRQALTGELFF,TGTGCCAGTAGTATACGGCAGGCACTCACCGGGGAGCTGTTTTTT
TRBJ1-2,.,TRBD1,TRBV7-9,13,CASSSGGNYGYTF,TGTGCCAGCAGCTCAGGGGGGAACTATGGCTACACCTTC
TRBJ2-1,.,TRBD2,TRBV11-2,15,CASSLDSSGGDEQFF,TGTGCCAGCAGCTTAGACTCTAGCGGGGGTGATGAGCAGTTCTTC
TRBJ2-7,.,.,TRBV7-2,13,CASSPQGLVEQYF,TGTGCCAGCAGCCCCCAGGGACTCGTCGAGCAGTACTTC
TRBJ1-6,.,TRBD1,TRBV25-1,14,CASSPGQGYSPLHF,TGTGCCAGCAGCCCGGGACAGGGTTATTCACCCCTCCACTTT
TRBJ2-3,.,.,TRBV19,13,CASSIGHLDTQYF,TGTGCCAGTAGTATAGGACACCTCGATACGCAGTATTTT
TRBJ2-3,.,TRBD2,TRBV9,16,CASSVGTSDLTDTQYF,TGTGCCAGCAGCGTCGGGACTAGCGATCTCACAGATACGCAGTATTTT
TRBJ1-5,.,.,TRBV19,14,CASKAGISNQPQHF,TGTGCCAGTAAGGCAGGGATTAGCAATCAGCCCCAGCATTTT
TRBJ2-1,.,.,TRBV2,15,CASSEAGRSYNEQFF,TGTGCCAGCAGTGAAGCGGGGCGCTCCTACAATGAGCAGTTCTTC
TRBJ1-2,.,.,TRBV6-2/TRBV6-3,15,CASSLSQTWNYGYTF,TGTGCCAGCAGTCTAAGCCAGACATGGAACTATGGCTACACCTTC
TRBJ2-1,.,.,TRBV15,15,CATSRDRPAEDEQFF,TGTGCCACCAGCAGAGATCGGCCCGCGGAAGATGAGCAGTTCTTC
TRBJ1-2,once,.,TRBV27,16,CASSSLSAGARYGYTF,TGTGCCAGCAGTTCCCTCAGCGCAGGGGCTCGGTATGGCTACACCTTC
TRBJ2-7,.,TRBD2,TRBV30,13,CACRGGGAYEQYF,TGTGCCTGCCGAGGCGGGGGTGCCTACGAGCAGTACTTC
TRBJ2-7,.,.,TRBV29-1,14,CSVVPGLLIYEQYF,TGCAGCGTTGTTCCGGGACTGCTTATCTACGAGCAGTACTTC
TRBJ2-2,.,TRBD1,TRBV25-1,15,CASSTPGGNTGELFF,TGTGCCAGCAGCACCCCAGGGGGCAACACCGGGGAGCTGTTTTTT
TRBJ1-4,.,.,TRBV28,15,CASSFDSTSNEKLFF,TGTGCCAGCAGTTTCGACAGTACGTCTAATGAAAAACTGTTTTTT
TRBJ2-7,.,TRBD1,TRBV7-2,14,CASSPRTGGGEQYF,TGTGCCAGCAGCCCTAGGACAGGGGGAGGCGAGCAGTACTTC
TRBJ1-2,few,TRBD1,TRBV5-1,15,CASSLMSRDRYGYTF,TGCGCCAGCAGCTTGATGTCCCGGGACAGGTATGGCTACACCTTC
TRBJ2-1,.,TRBD1,TRBV28,16,CASSQMTGTGSEEQFF,TGTGCCAGCTCCCAGATGACCGGGACAGGGTCAGAGGAGCAGTTCTTC
TRBJ1-6,.,TRBD1,TRBV5-6,14,CASTPTGNNSPLHF,TGTGCCAGCACCCCGACAGGGAATAATTCACCCCTCCACTTT
TRBJ2-3,.,TRBD1,TRBV2,15,CASSALGTATDTQYF,TGTGCCAGCAGCGCCCTCGGGACAGCCACAGATACGCAGTATTTT
TRBJ1-1,.,TRBD1,TRBV27,14,CASSSDRGNTEAFF,TGTGCCAGCAGTAGTGACAGGGGGAACACTGAAGCTTTCTTT
TRBJ2-1,.,TRBD1,TRBV3-1/TRBV3-2,16,CASSQEGTELYNEQFF,TGTGCCAGCAGCCAAGAGGGGACAGAACTCTACAATGAGCAGTTCTTC
TRBJ1-1,.,.,TRBV4-1,14,CASSSQYRNTEAFF,TGCGCCAGCAGCTCCCAGTACAGGAACACTGAAGCTTTCTTT
TRBJ1-4,.,.,TRBV4-3,16,CASSLPRTQGNEKLFF,TGCGCCAGCAGCCTACCCAGAACCCAGGGGAATGAAAAACTGTTTTTT
TRBJ1-3,.,TRBD1,TRBV9,12,CASSPWDSTIYF,TGTGCCAGCAGCCCATGGGACAGCACCATATATTTT
TRBJ1-2,.,TRBD1,TRBV24-1,18,CATSPGGGTGSDSGGYTF,TGTGCCACCAGCCCCGGGGGGGGGACAGGGAGCGACTCGGGTGGCTACACCTTC
TRBJ2-7,.,TRBD2,TRBV18,16,CASSPRVAGAFYEQYF,TGTGCCAGCTCACCACGCGTAGCGGGGGCCTTCTACGAGCAGTACTTC
TRBJ1-4,.,.,TRBV12-3/TRBV12-4,13,CASSLNMNEKLFF,TGTGCCAGCAGTCTGAACATGAATGAAAAACTGTTTTTT
TRBJ2-5,.,TRBD2,TRBV7-6,15,CASSFTSGGQETQYF,TGTGCCAGCAGCTTTACTAGCGGGGGGCAAGAGACCCAGTACTTC
TRBJ1-1,once,.,TRBV5-1,14,CASTLEGAGTEAFF,TGCGCCAGCACCCTGGAAGGGGCAGGCACTGAAGCTTTCTTT
TRBJ1-1,.,.,TRBV30,15,CAWSVGRGYNTEAFF,TGTGCCTGGAGTGTAGGAAGAGGGTACAACACTGAAGCTTTCTTT
TRBJ2-1,.,TRBD2,TRBV10-3,15,CATCCASGTGGEQFF,TGTGCCACCTGTTGCGCTAGCGGGACCGGAGGTGAGCAGTTCTTC
TRBJ2-6,.,.,TRBV4-3,17,CASSLNIGATGANVLTF,TGCGCCAGCAGCCTCAATATAGGGGCCACTGGGGCCAACGTCCTGACTTTC
TRBJ2-1,.,.,TRBV7-7,13,CASSLGAYNEQFF,TGTGCCAGCAGCTTAGGAGCTTACAATGAGCAGTTCTTC
TRBJ1-5,.,.,TRBV29-1,13,CSVIQGFGQPQHF,TGCAGCGTTATCCAGGGGTTTGGGCAGCCCCAGCATTTT
TRBJ1-1,.,TRBD1,TRBV6-2/TRBV6-3,15,CASSPRTGQFTEAFF,TGTGCCAGCAGTCCCCGGACAGGGCAGTTCACTGAAGCTTTCTTT
TRBJ2-5,.,TRBD1,TRBV7-2,14,CASSQDRGQETQYF,TGTGCCAGCAGCCAAGACAGGGGTCAAGAGACCCAGTACTTC
TRBJ2-5,once,TRBD2,TRBV7-3,13,CASSLSGRETQYF,TGTGCCAGCAGCTTAAGCGGGAGAGAGACCCAGTACTTC
TRBJ2-5,.,TRBD1,TRBV5-1,15,CASSFVTGAKETQYF,TGCGCCAGCAGCTTTGTTACAGGGGCAAAAGAGACCCAGTACTTC
TRBJ2-7,once,.,TRBV6-5,15,CASSYRGGGAYEQYF,TGTGCCAGCAGTTACCGGGGAGGTGGGGCCTACGAGCAGTACTTC
TRBJ1-5,once,.,TRBV27,15,CASSLFRNSNQPQHF,TGTGCCAGCAGTTTATTCAGGAATAGCAATCAGCCCCAGCATTTT
TRBJ1-1,.,.,TRBV3-1/TRBV3-2,15,CASSQPHVGGTEAFF,TGTGCCAGCAGCCAACCCCATGTGGGAGGCACTGAAGCTTTCTTT
TRBJ2-1,.,TRBD1,TRBV19,14,CASRPGQGYNEQFF,TGTGCCAGTAGGCCGGGACAGGGATACAATGAGCAGTTCTTC
TRBJ1-1,.,.,TRBV29-1,13,CSGSTGPNTEAFF,TGCAGCGGAAGCACAGGACCGAACACTGAAGCTTTCTTT
TRBJ2-3,.,.,TRBV3-1/TRBV3-2,16,CASSRTGQHSGDTQYF,TGTGCCAGCAGCCGAACGGGTCAACACTCGGGGGATACGCAGTATTTT
TRBJ1-5,.,TRBD1,TRBV3-1/TRBV3-2,15,CASSRGQGSQWPQHF,TGTGCCAGCAGCCGAGGACAGGGGAGTCAGTGGCCCCAGCATTTT
TRBJ2-7,once,TRBD2,TRBV5-4,13,CASSFFGGGEQYF,TGTGCCAGCAGCTTCTTTGGCGGGGGCGAGCAGTACTTC
TRBJ1-4,.,TRBD1,TRBV7-9,16,CASSPSLSRGDEKLFF,TGTGCCAGCAGCCCAAGTTTAAGCAGGGGGGATGAAAAACTGTTTTTT